This entry is about one T cell receptor (beta chain). Antigen: not known. The entry originates in a study of OX40 agonist ivuxolimab in advanced cancers. Study-wide background: Hepatocellular carcinoma, melanoma, renal cell or head and neck cancer occurred in dose-escalation patients. Study-wide results and caveats: At 0.1-3.0 mg/kg, partial responders had clonal expansion among the lowest observed.

The protocol was immunoSEQ multiplex PCR, while the TCRdb copy is restricted to in-frame clones and leaves out a portion. This table holds some 21,000 clones, approximately 82% found once. The germline gives CDR1 SQVTM, CDR2 ANQGSEA. The length of the CDR3 is 15 residues. The V segment lost 3 bases and the J segment 2 bases; nucleotides outside the gene matches: 8. The sequence derives from an adult with an advanced solid tumor such as melanoma, head and neck, liver or kidney cancer. The genes are TRBV29-1 and TRBJ2-7; 9 bases fit TRBD1. The material sequenced was CD4+ or CD8+ T cells sorted from blood, taken in a trial of the OX40 agonist ivuxolimab. CDR3 loop: CSVEDPGQGAYEQYF. CDR3 sequence (DNA): TGCAGCGTTGAGGACCCGGGACAGGGCGCCTACGAGCAGTACTTC.